This T cell receptor beta chain was observed in a study of patients with pleural tuberculosis (dated by TCRdb to 2014 to 2015). CDR1 and CDR2 are drawn from the germline V gene (reference sequence): DFQATT, SNEGSKA. Trimmed from V: 4 bases; trimmed from J: 0 bases; junction bases lacking a gene match: 8. Taken from cysteine to phenylalanine, the CDR3 has 15 residues. Kept here is only the CDR3 DNA, which spans 45 bases and is read in frame from base 1. Sequencing used an Illumina Genome Analyzer IIx. TCRdb's own reprocessing of the public reads used fastp at Q25 and MiXCR and kept productive beta chains. Every CDR3 protein is listed once, alongside the most common genes and DNA of its rows. The sample profile shows 29,000 or so distinct CDR3 sequences; 18% of them were found once. The top ten hold 3.5% to 4.5% of the sample. This clonotype is characterized as medium-sized (0.01 to 0.1%). No cognate antigen has been identified for it. No clone much larger than this one lies a single base away; base qualities are absent.

This sequence was found in a human donor with pleural tuberculosis. The V and J genes are TRBV20-1 and TRBJ1-1; a stretch of 7 junction bases matches TRBD1. Sequencing was carried out using peripheral blood. CDR3 loop: CSAIRGLGMNTEAFF. The nucleotide sequence reads TGCAGTGCTATTAGGGGGCTGGGGATGAACACTGAAGCTTTCTTT.